This is a list of T cell receptor beta chains from one sample in a study of T-cell memory formation after mild COVID-19. From the 5' RACE reads, TCRdb called clonotypes with MiXCR, one entry per CDR3 protein. The repertoire includes about 240,000 distinct CDR3 sequences, roughly 9.4% of them detected once, and roughly a fifth sits in the top ten. The specimen sequenced was PBMCs or a T cell subset sorted from them (not recorded which). These receptors were taken from a young man who had mild COVID-19 (a few samples of this study predate the infection). Cell type and time point are not known. Each CDR3 is given with its conserved first and last residue. A D gene is named only where the DNA matches it firmly. Expanded clones get a size class; other rows say once, few or many, or leave the size out.

CASRGTGVNTEAFF	TGTGCCAGCAGGGGGACAGGGGTAAACACTGAAGCTTTCTTT	TRBD1	TRBV12-3/TRBV12-4	TRBJ1-1	few
CASSPWPNYGYTF	TGTGCCAGCAGCCCTTGGCCGAACTATGGCTACACCTTC	-	TRBV7-2	TRBJ1-2	-
CASSEGRGQPQHF	TGCGCCAGCAGTGAAGGGAGGGGTCAGCCCCAGCATTTT	-	TRBV10-2	TRBJ1-5	many
CASSLSTAQGARGYTF	TGTGCCAGCAGCCTTAGTACCGCACAGGGGGCCAGAGGCTACACCTTC	TRBD1	TRBV3-1	TRBJ1-2	-
CASRINRGDTEAFF	TGTGCCAGTAGAATTAACAGGGGGGACACTGAAGCTTTCTTT	TRBD1	TRBV19	TRBJ1-1	-
CASSLGASGGMGTDTQYF	TGTGCCAGCAGCTTAGGGGCTAGCGGGGGAATGGGCACAGATACGCAGTATTTT	TRBD2	TRBV7-6	TRBJ2-3	-
CASSASGRTDTQYF	TGTGCCAGCAGTGCATCCGGGAGAACAGATACGCAGTATTTT	-	TRBV9	TRBJ2-3	few
CASSLNGGSNTEAFF	TGTGCCAGCAGCTTAAATGGGGGATCGAACACTGAAGCTTTCTTT	-	TRBV7-3	TRBJ1-1	many
CSAAKGLAGETQYF	TGCAGTGCCGCGAAAGGGCTAGCGGGGGAGACCCAGTACTTC	TRBD2	TRBV20-1	TRBJ2-5	few
CASSPGGNTDTQYF	TGTGCCAGCAGTCCGGGGGGAAACACAGATACGCAGTATTTT	TRBD2	TRBV6-6	TRBJ2-3	-
CASRSLTGRGKYF	TGTGCCAGCAGATCTCTAACCGGTCGGGGAAAGTACTTC	-	TRBV6-2/TRBV6-3	TRBJ2-7	-
CATSQEGATEAFF	TGTGCCACCTCACAGGAGGGAGCAACTGAAGCTTTCTTT	-	TRBV7-3	TRBJ1-1	few
CASHRGSSYNEQFF	TGTGCCAGCCACAGGGGTAGCTCCTACAATGAGCAGTTCTTC	TRBD1	TRBV7-9	TRBJ2-1	-
CASSLITAGGTQYF	TGTGCCAGCAGCTTAATAACGGCAGGCGGTACGCAGTATTTT	-	TRBV7-2	TRBJ2-3	few
CASSFGGLAGGSPLDEQFF	TGCGCCAGCAGCTTCGGGGGACTAGCGGGGGGTTCCCCACTTGATGAGCAGTTCTTC	TRBD2	TRBV4-1	TRBJ2-1	few
CASSPRTRDRGYGYTF	TGTGCCAGCAGCCCAAGAACTAGGGACAGGGGTTATGGCTACACCTTC	TRBD1	TRBV7-6	TRBJ1-2	few
CASSRPGSLYEQYF	TGTGCCAGCTCACGCCCAGGGTCCCTCTACGAGCAGTACTTC	-	TRBV18	TRBJ2-7	few
CASSVGQGRLVTEAFF	TGCGCCAGCAGCGTGGGGCAGGGGAGGTTAGTGACTGAAGCTTTCTTT	-	TRBV5-1	TRBJ1-1	few
CASIGPMNTGELFF	TGTGCCAGCATAGGCCCGATGAACACCGGGGAGCTGTTTTTT	-	TRBV12-3/TRBV12-4	TRBJ2-2	few
CASSLSPGAEKTQYF	TGTGCCAGCAGCTTGAGTCCGGGGGCAGAAAAGACCCAGTACTTC	-	TRBV7-6	TRBJ2-5	few
CSVRTVNEKLFF	TGCAGCGTGAGGACAGTAAATGAAAAACTGTTTTTT	-	TRBV29-1	TRBJ1-4	few
CASSPLADQPQHF	TGTGCCAGCTCACCATTGGCGGATCAGCCCCAGCATTTT	-	TRBV18	TRBJ1-5	few
CASSPGQRYSGANVLTF	TGTGCCAGCAGTCCCGGACAGAGATATTCTGGGGCCAACGTCCTGACTTTC	-	TRBV12-3/TRBV12-4	TRBJ2-6	-
CASSSLTGATTDTQYF	TGCGCCAGCTCCTCGTTGACAGGGGCCACCACAGATACGCAGTATTTT	TRBD1	TRBV5-1	TRBJ2-3	-
CASSLTQDTQYF	TGTGCCAGCAGTTTAACTCAGGATACGCAGTATTTT	-	TRBV28	TRBJ2-3	many
CASSLGGGSYTF	TGTGCCAGCAGCTTAGGTGGGGGTAGCTACACCTTC	-	TRBV7-6	TRBJ1-2	-
CASSPGTDGGGYTF	TGTGCCAGCAGCCCCGGGACAGATGGGGGCGGCTACACCTTC	TRBD1	TRBV7-2	TRBJ1-2	many
CSARDRATYEQYF	TGCAGTGCTAGAGATCGGGCAACCTACGAGCAGTACTTC	-	TRBV20-1	TRBJ2-7	many